This T cell receptor (beta chain) was obtained from a study of CD8+ T cells in alopecia areata. The study's findings and limits: Resident alphabeta T cells of normal skin are also sequenced in scalp samples. Sharing of TCRs across patients appeared less clear than in mice, possibly for HLA-related reasons.

The CDR3 totals 15 residues. Germline V gives CDR1 LGHNA, CDR2 YNFKEQ. The germline V and J ends were trimmed by 0 bases and 6 bases, with 12 bases remaining between them. About this clone: The antigen is not known.

Investigators sorted PBMCs to obtain both CD4+ and CD8+ T cells. cDNA serving as the sequencing template came from extracted, reverse transcribed RNA. Repertoires were generated with immunoSEQ multiplex PCR, while TCRdb's copy carries only in-frame clones and drops some. This table holds around 120,000 clones, around 61% found once. The rearrangement joins TRBV4-2 to TRBJ1-5; D is ambiguous. The specimen sequenced was CD4+ T cells sorted from blood. This receptor was identified in a human donor in good health. The CDR3 protein is CASSQDLGKSQPQHF. Here the CDR3 DNA reads TGTGCCAGCAGCCAAGATCTAGGTAAAAGTCAGCCCCAGCATTTT.